This TCR beta chain was identified during a study of blood T cell repertoires in COVID-19. Germline loops: CDR1 SGHAT, CDR2 FQDESV (reference sequence). The CDR3 region is 9 residues in length, termini included. Of note for this clone: This CDR3 fails to terminate in the conserved phenylalanine or tryptophan, so it likely reflects a read error. The limits of the CDR3 on the DNA are not certain, so only TCRdb's listed CDR3 is given.

TCRdb keeps only in-frame clones here, not all; method: immunoSEQ multiplex PCR. Of about 77,000 clones listed, around 90% are singletons. Sequencing input: peripheral blood. The sequence derives from a woman of 80 years or more with active or convalescent COVID-19. This chain connects TRBV11-1 to TRBJ1-2. The CDR3 sequence is CASSLAGGD.